These 8 T cell receptor beta chains were all obtained from the same sample, sequenced in a study of blood T cell repertoires in COVID-19. Assay: immunoSEQ multiplex PCR; the TCRdb copy retains only in-frame clones and omits some. The table shows roughly 400,000 clones, with 75% to 90% occurring only once. Material: PBMCs or T cells enriched from blood (not recorded which). Receptor source: a man aged 25-45 years who had recovered from COVID-19.

With regard to this clone: One junction end does not reproduce the germline sequence, and a read error may be involved. The rearrangement uses TRBV12-5 and TRBJ2-1; D might be TRBD2 (5 bases). The CDR3 loop spans 16 amino acids. Germline V CDR1 and CDR2: LGHNT, FRNRAP. The CDR3: CASGLRADAGYIEQFF. As DNA, the CDR3 is TGTGCTAGTGGTTTGAGAGCTGATGCGGGTTACATTGAGCAGTTCTTC.

The J gene is TRBJ1-5, the V gene TRBV28; the D gene is possibly TRBD1 (5 bases). The V gene's germline CDR1 is MDHEN and CDR2 SYDVKM. V was shortened by 9 bases and J by 6 bases, with 21 bases between the two germline ends. CDR3 length: 15 residues. The CDR3, as DNA: TGTGCCAGTTTGGGGGGTTGGGGCTGGAGTCAGCCCCAGCATTTT. Translation: CASLGGWGWSQPQHF.

The rearrangement links TRBV10-1 to TRBJ2-7, with D maybe TRBD1 (6 bases). The CDR3 is 16 residues long. Looked up from germline, CDR1 is WNHNN and CDR2 is SYGVQD (reference sequence). V was cut by 2 bases and J by 3 bases, with 17 bases left in between. The CDR3 sequence: CASSEVGFDRSYEQYF. In DNA, the CDR3 is TGCGCCAGCAGTGAGGTGGGCTTTGACAGGAGCTACGAGCAGTACTTC.

This chain uses TRBV27 with TRBJ2-2; D is perhaps TRBD2 (5 bases). Trimming stripped 0 bases from V and 5 bases from J, with 7 bases between. Per germline, CDR1 MNHEY and CDR2 SMNVEV (reference sequence). The CDR3 length is 14 residues. CDR3 residues: CASSLSGGTGELFF. In DNA form, the CDR3 reads TGTGCCAGCAGTTTATCGGGCGGGACCGGGGAGCTGTTTTTT.

The J gene is TRBJ1-1, the V gene TRBV5-6; D is ambiguous. This CDR3 has 11 amino acids. Looked up from germline, CDR1 is SGHDT and CDR2 is YYEEEE. V gave up 4 bases and J gave up 6 bases, with 7 bases separating them. The CDR3 spells CASSRSAEAFF. CDR3 sequence (DNA): TGTGCCAGCAGCCGGAGTGCTGAAGCTTTCTTT.

J is TRBJ2-7 and V is TRBV21-1; TRBD2, as called in the table, went unchecked against the DNA. TRBV21-1 is annotated as a pseudogene. This CDR3 region has 18 residues. The CDR3 region is CASSKAHRPGLAPYEQYF. CDR3 DNA: TGTGCCAGCAGCAAAGCCCATCGACCGGGACTAGCGCCCTACGAGCAGTACTTC.

The chain recombines TRBV11-2 with TRBJ1-4; perhaps TRBD1 as D (5 bases). This CDR3 has 15 residues. Germline CDR1 is SGHAT and CDR2 is FQNNGV. V dropped 4 bases and J dropped 5 bases, with 14 bases sitting between them. In DNA, the CDR3 is TGTGCCAGCAGCTCGAGCAAGGGGCCCAATGAAAAACTGTTTTTT. Amino acids: CASSSSKGPNEKLFF. Complete variable domain (other parts from reference TRBV11-2 and TRBJ1-4): EAGVAQSPRYKIIEKRQSVAFWCNPISGHATLYWYQQILGQGPKLLIQFQNNGVVDDSQLPKDRFSAERLKGVDSTLKIQPAKLEDSAVYLCASSSSKGPNEKLFFGSGTQLSVL.

This clone was counted between two and nine times. CDR3 protein: CASSMGQGRNQPQHF. In DNA form, the CDR3 reads TGTGCCAGTAGTATGGGACAGGGGCGAAATCAGCCCCAGCATTTT. The chain combines TRBV19 with TRBJ1-5, with 10 bases matching TRBD1. With 3 bases clipped from V and 4 bases from J, the junction kept 3 bases outside the gene matches. The CDR3 is 15 residues long. Germline V gene sequence: CDR1 LNHDA, CDR2 SQIVND (reference sequence).